Sequencing of this T cell receptor (beta chain) was carried out in a study of CD8 T cells in ankylosing spondylitis. This clonotype was picked up a small number of times. Its antigen is unidentified. Findings and caveats of the study: A TCR beta motif of about 8 highly homologous variants seemed to mark ankylosing spondylitis blood. In ankylosing spondylitis patients, matched synovial fluid reportedly showed significant enrichment of disease-linked clones.

TCRdb itself ran the 5' RACE reads through MiXCR, one entry per CDR3 protein. The sample holds 35,000 or so distinct CDR3 sequences, about 15% seen once. CDR1 MDHEN and CDR2 SYDVKM come from the germline V gene. The V segment lost 5 bases and the J segment 3 bases; nucleotides outside the gene matches: 6. The CDR3 loop spans 15 amino acids. This chain uses TRBV28 with TRBJ2-2, with 7 bases that match TRBD2. Input material: blood. The TCR was taken from a male donor with ankylosing spondylitis or in good health (not recorded which). The CDR3 spells CASSPRLAYTGELFF. The CDR3 DNA sequence: TGTGCCAGCAGTCCCCGACTAGCCTACACCGGGGAGCTGTTTTTT.